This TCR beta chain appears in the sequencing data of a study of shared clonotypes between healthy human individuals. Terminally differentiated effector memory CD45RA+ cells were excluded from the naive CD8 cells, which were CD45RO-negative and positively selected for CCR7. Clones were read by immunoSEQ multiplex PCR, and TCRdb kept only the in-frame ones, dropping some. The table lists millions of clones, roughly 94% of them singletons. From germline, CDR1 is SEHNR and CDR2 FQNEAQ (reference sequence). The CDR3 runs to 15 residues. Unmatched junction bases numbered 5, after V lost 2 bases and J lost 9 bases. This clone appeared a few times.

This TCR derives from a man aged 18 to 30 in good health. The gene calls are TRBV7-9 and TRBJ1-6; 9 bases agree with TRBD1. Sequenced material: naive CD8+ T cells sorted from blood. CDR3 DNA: TGTGCCAGCAGCTTAACACAGGGGGCTGGTTCACCCCTCCACTTT. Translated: CASSLTQGAGSPLHF.